Sequencing of this T cell receptor (beta chain) was carried out in a study of human T cells and chemical hapten exposure (dated by TCRdb to 2020 to 2022). Concerning the study at large: For sensitization, 2% DPC in acetone was applied to a roughly 2 cm by roughly 2 cm area of upper inner arm skin. Weekly therapeutic DPC doses were additionally applied to the scalp of patients throughout the roughly 26-week study period. Patch testing was done on the upper back using Finn chambers containing 0.01% DPC, and results were scored after 6 days according to International Contact Dermatitis Research Group standards. The patient cohort, mostly female, included alopecia areata with under or over 50% scalp involvement, alopecia totalis and alopecia universalis. Libraries were combined into a pool for sequencing, and differences in TCR yield between samples came mainly from small differences in library volumes within the pool. The study tracked peripheral blood TCR repertoire changes in vivo during primary and secondary sensitization to the hapten diphenylcyclopropenone (DPC) in alopecia patients. Blood was sampled from patients pre-sensitization (week 0) and at 2, 6 and about 24 weeks after DPC sensitization. Under 30 alopecia patients gave blood for TCR sequencing at one to four time points (pre-sensitization, 2, 6 and 24 weeks). Points the paper makes about the study in general: Compared with pre-sensitization or healthy control sets, expanded TCRs formed significantly more large CDR3 similarity clusters, which is consistent with antigen-driven responses. Because every patient had alopecia, a presumed autoimmune disease, the patients' immune response might differ from that of healthy individuals. A positive correlation was found between the number of PT1 expanded TCRs and patch test score, with significance reached at thresholds 8, 16 and 32 but not 4. DPC sensitization did not change how many TCRs were above 1 in 1000 frequency, and no evidence was found of alterations in global repertoire structure. Repeated subsampling changed both the strength of the expansion versus patch-test correlation and the threshold at which the correlation became significant.

There are a few counts of this clonotype. Its cognate antigen has yet to be identified. Base qualities are not at hand, and no much larger clone is one base apart. The method was RACE. The instrument was a NextSeq 500. During library preparation, unique molecular identifiers were attached to individual cDNA molecules so that TCRs could be counted in a quantitative, reproducible way. Each blood RNA sample was used to sequence both TCR alpha and TCR beta chains. The paper's processing steps were these. A median of approximately 96,000 TCRs per sample was observed, with a range of 23,224 to 690,600. The Decombinator software suite was used to annotate V, J and CDR3 in the TCR reads. To make PS versus PT1 abundance plots, every sample was subsampled to the same number of TCRs (28,000). Expanded TCRs were defined as absent before sensitization and observed at least eight times at the 2-week time point. The raw public reads went through TCRdb reprocessing: fastp at Q25, MiXCR clone calling, in-frame beta chains kept. Records with the same CDR3 protein are collapsed into one entry carrying the most frequent genes and DNA. TCRdb, not the authors, supplied the V and J calls. For this sample there are tens of thousands of distinct CDR3 sequences; more than 9% appear just once. Roughly a tenth of the sample lies in the top ten.

Including the terminal cysteine and phenylalanine, the CDR3 comprises 15 residues. Just CDR3 DNA is preserved here, 45 bases in frame from base 1. V is pared back by 2 bases and J by 0 bases, with 11 bases lying between the germline termini. CDR1 ENHRY and CDR2 SYGVKD were looked up in the germline V gene. This specimen's time point label, per the study, means: pre-sensitization, week 0. The sample's treatment or condition, from its label and the paper: therapeutic diphenylcyclopropenone sensitization with weekly scalp DPC. At every patch-test visit, the blood draw took place before the patch test was put on. Patients were eligible if aged 18 to 70, diagnosed with alopecia and judged suitable for DPC therapy, and pregnant patients were excluded. Total RNA was extracted from unfractionated whole blood that had been collected in Tempus Blood RNA tubes.

Sequenced here: whole blood, sampled in connection with sensitization to the hapten diphenylcyclopropenone (DPC). The V and J segments used are TRBV10-3 and TRBJ2-7, with the D gene uncertain. This receptor was obtained from a man aged 35-49 years with alopecia areata. Some clones in this sample may be carry-over from other donors' samples. CDR3 region: CAISEDGSSSYEQYF. The base sequence is TGTGCCATCAGTGAGGATGGCAGCAGCTCCTACGAGCAGTACTTC.